The sequence of this T cell receptor beta chain was determined in a study of T cells in Graves' hyperthyroidism and ophthalmopathy. This clonotype has only a few counts. Its antigen is not identified. TCR beta CDR3 regions were amplified from RNA transcripts. In the first-round RT-PCR of the TCR CDR3, the HTBI primer set was used. A single record per CDR3 protein comes from TCRdb applying MiXCR to the multiplex PCR reads. This sample carries 450,000 to 500,000 distinct CDR3 sequences, less than 25% of them seen once, and the ten largest clones take about 49%. Any patient presenting with uncontrolled infection, other autoimmune disease, pregnancy or lactation was left out. Whole-study results and caveats: Also found in blood were most expanded thyroid clonotypes above 0.001.

The CDR3 has 15 residues. Trimming took 2 bases from V and 7 from J; bases not matched to a gene: 5. CDR1 and CDR2 from the germline V gene are SGHRS and YFSETQ. This clonotype was obtained from a woman between 70 and 85 years old with Graves' ophthalmopathy. The rearrangement links TRBV5-1 to TRBJ2-1; 11 bases match TRBD2. Sequences were obtained from blood. The DNA of the CDR3 is TGCGCCAGCAGCTTTCTAGCGGGAGGTATGAATGAGCAGTTCTTC. Amino acid sequence: CASSFLAGGMNEQFF. Variable domain in full (rest from reference TRBV5-1 and TRBJ2-1): KAGVTQTPRYLIKTRGQQVTLSCSPISGHRSVSWYQQTPGQGLQFLFEYFSETQRNKGNFPGRFSGRQFSNSRSEMNVSTLELGDSALYLCASSFLAGGMNEQFFGPGTRLTVL.